The clone carrying this T cell receptor (beta chain) was observed a few times. These data belong to a study of blood T cell repertoires in COVID-19. CDR1 is SEHNR, CDR2 FQNEAQ, per germline (reference sequence). There are 13 residues in the CDR3. The V and J ends lost 5 bases and 6 bases, in that order; junction bases with no gene match: 5. Assay: immunoSEQ multiplex PCR; the TCRdb copy retains only in-frame clones and omits some. Seen here are fewer than 200,000 clones, about three quarters observed once, and the top ten hold around 8.1%. The sequenced sample was peripheral blood. This TCR was sampled from a man in his sixties with acute or convalescent COVID-19. The chain employs TRBV7-9 and TRBJ1-1; 8 nucleotides agree with TRBD1. This CDR3 reads CASSTYRGAEAFF. In nucleotides, the CDR3 is TGTGCCAGCAGCACCTACAGGGGGGCTGAAGCTTTCTTT.